This T cell receptor (beta chain) was captured in a study of blood T cell repertoires in COVID-19. The wider study: Some COVID-19 samples were acute and others convalescent; all came from the United States, Italy and Spain. The cDNA or gDNA used as material had been derived from T cells, B-cell-depleted T cells, or PBMCs.

Some clones are missing from TCRdb's copy, which holds only in-frame ones; the method was immunoSEQ multiplex PCR. The repertoire holds roughly 78,000 clones, with roughly nine tenths as singletons. The length of the CDR3 is 14 residues. Per germline, CDR1 MNHEY and CDR2 SMNVEV (reference sequence). V was pared by 6 bases and J by 6 bases, with 16 bases between. What was sequenced was peripheral blood. The sequence was collected from a woman aged 55-69 years with acute or convalescent COVID-19. The V gene is TRBV27, the J gene TRBJ2-3; perhaps TRBD2 as D (7 bases). CDR3 sequence reads: CASSEGGPADTQYF. In DNA form, the CDR3 reads TGTGCCAGCAGCGAGGGGGGGCCCGCGGATACGCAGTATTTT.